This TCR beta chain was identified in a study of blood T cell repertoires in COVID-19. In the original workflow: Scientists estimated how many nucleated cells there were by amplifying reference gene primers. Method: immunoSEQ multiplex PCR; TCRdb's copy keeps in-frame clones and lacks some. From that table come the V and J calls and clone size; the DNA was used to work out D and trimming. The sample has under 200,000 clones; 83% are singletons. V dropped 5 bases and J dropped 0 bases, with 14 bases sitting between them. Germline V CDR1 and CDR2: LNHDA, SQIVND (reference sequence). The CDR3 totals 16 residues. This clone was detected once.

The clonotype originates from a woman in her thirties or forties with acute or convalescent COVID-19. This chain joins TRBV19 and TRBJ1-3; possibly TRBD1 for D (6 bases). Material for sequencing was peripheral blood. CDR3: CASSVLRTDSGNTIYF. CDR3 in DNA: TGTGCCAGTAGTGTGCTAAGGACAGACTCTGGAAACACCATATATTTT.